This T cell receptor beta chain stems from a study of blood T cells in healthy people across ages. Regarding the study as a whole: Age showed a roughly linear inverse relationship with TCR beta diversity per million T cells. The lack of PBMC sorting stopped any conclusive naive versus antigen-experienced comparison.

Sample-barcoded 5' priming and a J-beta primer mix drove a second PCR of roughly 6 to 12 cycles. TCRdb called the 5' RACE reads again in MiXCR, with one record for every CDR3 protein. The sample carries around 2 million distinct CDR3 sequences, 30% to 40% recorded once. The CDR3 loop spans 15 amino acids. Trimming took off 9 bases at V and 4 bases at J, with 19 bases between the two ends. Per the germline V gene, CDR1 is MNHNS and CDR2 is SASEGT. Points on this clonotype: Its antigen is unidentified.

This sequence joins TRBV6-1 and TRBJ1-5; weak D call: TRBD1 (6 bases). The source material was blood. The origin of this receptor is a human donor in good health. The CDR3 loop reads CASTLDPQGNQPQHF. CDR3 DNA sequence: TGTGCCAGTACCTTAGATCCCCAGGGGAATCAGCCCCAGCATTTT.